This passage covers 2 T cell receptor beta chains from one sample sequenced in a study of CD8 T cells in ankylosing spondylitis. TCRdb analysed the 5' RACE reads with MiXCR anew, one entry per CDR3 protein. In the table there are about 360,000 distinct CDR3 sequences, roughly 20% of which are singletons. Sequencing was carried out using blood, either unsorted or a sorted T cell fraction (not recorded which). The receptor source for this set is a male donor with ankylosing spondylitis or in good health (not recorded which).

The chain combines TRBV12-3 or TRBV12-4 with TRBJ2-4; no clear D. The V end was cut by 6 bases, the J end by 0 bases, with 9 bases between. CDR3 length equals 14 residues. The CDR3 region is CASSRSLAKNIQYF. CDR3 nucleotide sequence: TGTGCCAGCAGCCGAAGTCTAGCCAAAAACATTCAGTACTTC.

This clonotype was seen more than once but under ten times. This chain connects TRBV7-9 to TRBJ2-5, with no clear D. The CDR3 sequence is 13 residues long. In germline, CDR1 is SEHNR, CDR2 FQNEAQ (reference sequence). Trimming cost V 3 bases and J 4 bases, with 9 bases left between them. The chain's CDR3 is CASSLGVLETQYF. DNA of the CDR3: TGTGCCAGCAGCTTGGGCGTTTTAGAGACCCAGTACTTC.